The T cell receptor (beta chain) described here comes from a study of blood T cell repertoires in COVID-19. Overall study: Acute and convalescent COVID-19 samples came from the United States, Italy and Spain. In each case, the material was cDNA or gDNA derived from T cells, B-cell-depleted T cells, or PBMCs.

Between the trimmed V and J ends, which lost 1 base and 7 bases, there was a span of 10 bases. CDR1 and CDR2 (germline): SGHAT, FQNNGV. CDR3 size: 14 residues. Authors' methods: For nucleated cells, counts were estimated from reference gene primer amplification. Measured with immunoSEQ multiplex PCR; TCRdb has only the in-frame clones, and not every one. Clone size and the V and J calls come from that table; the DNA yielded D and trimming. The sample contains approximately 460,000 clones, about 88% of which appear only once. Seattle patients were enrolled during active infection and followed longitudinally.

This receptor was identified in a young man with COVID-19, enrolled during active disease. The specimen sequenced was peripheral blood. The V call is TRBV11-2, the J call TRBJ2-2; no definite D call. This CDR3 reads CASSLVTVGGELFF. The CDR3 region has the DNA TGTGCCAGCAGCTTAGTGACTGTGGGCGGGGAGCTGTTTTTT.